These 4 T cell receptor beta chains were all obtained from the same sample, sequenced in a study of PD-L1 blockade in urothelial cancer. TCRdb keeps only in-frame clones here, not all; method: immunoSEQ multiplex PCR. The sample has under 40,000 clones, around four fifths seen once. Time point denoted: pretreatment peripheral blood. Sample: PBMCs, taken around atezolizumab (anti-PD-L1) treatment. The receptors come from a man in his sixties with urothelial cancer.

This rearrangement joins TRBV6-1 to TRBJ2-4, with D tentatively TRBD1 (6 bases). The V gene's germline CDR1 is MNHNS and CDR2 SASEGT. This CDR3 region has 16 residues. The V gene lost 3 bases and the J gene lost 0 bases, with 12 bases spanning the gap. CDR3 sequence reads: CASSDPGQSAKNIQYF. As DNA, the CDR3 is TGTGCCAGCAGTGATCCCGGACAGTCAGCCAAAAACATTCAGTACTTC.

The genes are TRBV2 and TRBJ2-2; maybe TRBD1 (5 bases). Trimming shortened V by 0 bases and J by 4 bases, and 12 bases separated the two germline ends. Germline lookup yields CDR1 SNHLY and CDR2 FYNNEI. This CDR3 contains 16 residues. CDR3 bases: TGTGCCAGCAGTGAAGCGCAGGGTTACGGCACCGGGGAGCTGTTTTTT. This translates into CASSEAQGYGTGELFF.

This clone was observed a few times. CDR3 protein: CASSGDRALNIQYF. Here the CDR3 DNA reads TGTGCCAGCAGTGGGGACAGGGCGCTGAACATTCAGTACTTC. The chain couples TRBV2 to TRBJ2-4; 9 nucleotides agree with TRBD1. V dropped 4 bases and J dropped 7; count of bases not matched to a gene: 5. CDR1 SNHLY and CDR2 FYNNEI come from the germline V gene. This CDR3 region has 14 residues.

This chain links TRBV7-9 with TRBJ1-2; D uncertain. From germline, CDR1 is SEHNR and CDR2 FQNEAQ (reference sequence). Trimming removed 5 bases from V and 8 bases from J, with 12 bases in between. The CDR3 covers 12 residues. The CDR3: CASSLPLAGYTF. The CDR3 DNA reads as TGTGCCAGCAGCCTTCCACTAGCGGGCTACACCTTC.